The 25 T cell receptor beta chains presented below share a single source sample, sequenced in a study of T cell repertoires in cytomegalovirus infection. Using its own MiXCR run on the reads, TCRdb lists one record per CDR3 protein. This sample yields around 310,000 distinct CDR3 sequences, of which roughly 16% are seen a single time; more than 10% belongs to the top ten. The material sequenced was PBMCs. These receptors originate from a human donor in good health (CMV status not recorded). Some clones in this sample may be carry-over from other donors' samples.

The chain carries TRBV10-3 and TRBJ2-5; TRBD1 aligns across 7 bases. CDR1 and CDR2 (germline): ENHRY, SYGVKD. The junction had 11 bases not matched to a gene; V was cut back by 2 bases and J by 5 bases. The CDR3 runs 16 residues. In nucleotides, the CDR3 is TGTGCCATCAGTGAGGCAGGACAGGCCGGTGGGGAGACCCAGTACTTC. Protein: CAISEAGQAGGETQYF.

This clonotype occurred a few times. The chain recombines TRBV28 with TRBJ2-3, with a weak D call TRBD2 (5 bases). The CDR3 runs to 13 residues. Deletions cut 8 bases from V and 4 bases from J, with 13 bases between. Germline CDR1 MDHEN, CDR2 SYDVKM. The CDR3 DNA reads TGTGCCAGCCGTTGGGGTAGCGCAGATACGCAGTATTTT. Its protein is CASRWGSADTQYF.

A note on this clonotype: The germline gene is not matched at one end of the junction; a read error may be the cause. V gene TRBV20-1 combines with J gene TRBJ1-4; possible D gene TRBD1, 6 bases. The CDR3 runs to 14 residues. Germline CDR1 is DFQATT and CDR2 is SNEGSKA (reference sequence). CDR3 sequence reads: CSVREGGGGEKLFF. The CDR3 DNA is TGCAGTGTTAGAGAGGGGGGAGGAGGCGAAAAACTGTTTTTT.

The rearrangement joins TRBV7-2 to TRBJ2-3, with 8 bases aligning to TRBD2. Germline V CDR1 and CDR2: SGHTA, FQGNSA. The CDR3 sequence is 15 residues long. Germline trimming cut 2 bases from V and 4 bases from J; bases unmatched to any gene: 5. The CDR3 nucleotides are TGTGCCAGCAGCTTAATAGCGGGGAGATCAGATACGCAGTATTTT. Translated, it gives CASSLIAGRSDTQYF.

The table lists this clonotype with many counts. The V and J genes are TRBV4-1 and TRBJ2-5, with 8 bases aligning to TRBD2. The CDR3 consists of 16 residues. The V segment lost 6 bases and the J segment 2 bases; nucleotides outside the gene matches: 11. Germline CDR1 and CDR2: MGHRA and YSYEKL. DNA for the CDR3: TGCGCCAGCAGTTTTTCCTATGGCGGGGGGCAAGAGACCCAGTACTTC. Encoded protein: CASSFSYGGGQETQYF.

The V gene is TRBV6-1, the J gene TRBJ2-1, with 9 bases identical to TRBD1. Germline loops: CDR1 MNHNS, CDR2 SASEGT. The CDR3 totals 17 residues. Trimming at V came to 3 bases and at J to 3 bases, leaving 9 bases not matched to a gene. The CDR3 sequence: CASSDVHRGQSYNEQFF. In DNA, the CDR3 is TGTGCCAGCAGTGACGTCCACAGGGGGCAAAGCTACAATGAGCAGTTCTTC.

The gene calls are TRBV20-1 and TRBJ2-3; D ambiguous. The V and J ends lost 6 bases and 0 bases respectively, with 13 bases between them. The CDR3 length is 14 residues. The germline V gene has CDR1 DFQATT and CDR2 SNEGSKA (reference sequence). The CDR3 here is CSALGSTSTDTQYF. Here the CDR3 DNA reads TGCAGTGCCCTGGGTTCGACTAGCACAGATACGCAGTATTTT.

The V call is TRBV6-2 or TRBV6-3, the J call TRBJ2-6; no clear D. CDR3 size: 17 residues. Trimming removed 0 bases at V and 0 bases at J, with 9 bases between. Germline V gives CDR1 MNHEY, CDR2 SVGEGT. CDR3 sequence (DNA): TGTGCCAGCAGTTACTCCTCGCCAGGCTCTGGGGCCAACGTCCTGACTTTC. Protein product: CASSYSSPGSGANVLTF.

There are a few counts of this clonotype. This chain uses TRBV23-1 with TRBJ1-2, with 7 bases fitting TRBD1. TRBV23-1 falls under the ORF class, with uncertain function. After removal of 3 bases from V and 6 bases from J, the junction contained 13 bases not matched to a gene. This CDR3 comprises 16 residues. As DNA, the CDR3 is TGCGCCAGCAGTCATCCTACATCAGGGACAGATAATGGCTACACCTTC. Translating gives CASSHPTSGTDNGYTF.

The chain couples TRBV7-9 to TRBJ1-4, with D tentatively TRBD1 (6 bases). This CDR3 is 16 amino acids long. Trimming removed 4 bases from V and 1 base from J, with 13 bases in between. Germline assignment: CDR1 SEHNR and CDR2 FQNEAQ (reference sequence). CDR3 DNA sequence: TGTGCCAGCAGCTATCGACAGGACGTAACTAATGAAAAACTGTTTTTT. It specifies CASSYRQDVTNEKLFF.

The rearrangement joins TRBV27 to TRBJ2-2; no firm D call. CDR1 is MNHEY, CDR2 SMNVEV, per germline (reference sequence). Trimming removed 6 bases at V and 1 base at J, with 12 bases between. The CDR3 totals 15 residues. The CDR3 DNA follows: TGTGCCAGCAGCCGTGATCACCAGAACACCGGGGAGCTGTTTTTT. This encodes CASSRDHQNTGELFF.

V is TRBV12-3 or TRBV12-4 and J is TRBJ2-5, with 8 bases lining up with TRBD1. Germline trimming cut 7 bases from V and 4 bases from J; bases unmatched to any gene: 5. CDR3 length equals 13 residues. CDR3 loop: CASNTGQGETQYF. The CDR3 DNA sequence: TGTGCCAGCAATACTGGACAGGGAGAGACCCAGTACTTC.

V gene TRBV9 combines with J gene TRBJ2-7; D gene uncertain. The germline CDR1 and CDR2 sequences are SGDLS and YYNGEE. V was trimmed by 4 bases and J by 2 bases, leaving 7 bases between them. The CDR3 length is 12 residues. CDR3 loop: CASSRDAYEQYF. As DNA, the CDR3 is TGTGCCAGCAGCAGGGATGCCTACGAGCAGTACTTC.

The J gene is TRBJ1-6, the V gene TRBV20-1; tentative D call: TRBD1 (5 bases). Trimming pared 1 base from V and 17 bases from J, leaving 18 bases between. The germline V gene has CDR1 DFQATT and CDR2 SNEGSKA (reference sequence). The CDR3 has 13 amino acids. DNA for the CDR3: TGCAGTGCTAGAGGGGCCATGGACACCGTAATCCACTTT. Translated, it gives CSARGAMDTVIHF.

J is TRBJ1-6 and V is TRBV28; D gene uncertain. This CDR3 has 17 amino acids. V shed 3 bases and J shed 8 bases, with 20 bases lying between them. The germline V gene has CDR1 MDHEN and CDR2 SYDVKM. The DNA for the CDR3 is TGTGCCAGCAGTTTTTTTTTGCGCCCCTTAGGAGATTCACCCCTCCACTTT. Its protein is CASSFFLRPLGDSPLHF.

About this clonotype itself: At one boundary the junction diverges from the germline segment, which might be a read error. V usage is TRBV2 and J usage is TRBJ2-1; D perhaps matches TRBD1 (5 bases). The CDR3 totals 11 residues. The germline V gene encodes CDR1 SNHLY and CDR2 FYNNEI. CDR3 region: CGSTGYNEQFF. The DNA of the CDR3 is TGTGGCAGCACAGGTTACAATGAGCAGTTCTTC.

The chain is built from TRBV6-1 and TRBJ2-3; D tentatively reads TRBD1 or TRBD2 (6 bases each). The CDR3 length is 22 residues. Germline V lookup: CDR1 MNHNS, CDR2 SASEGT. The V end lost 10 bases, the J end lost 0 bases, and 38 bases lay between the germline ends. The CDR3 DNA follows: TGTGCCACCGCCAGTCTTGCCCTTATCGCGGGACACTCTGGGATCAGCACAGATACGCAGTATTTT. Protein sequence: CATASLALIAGHSGISTDTQYF.

This clonotype has more than one count but fewer than ten. V and J are TRBV7-2 and TRBJ2-5; D unresolved. CDR1 is SGHTA, CDR2 FQGNSA, per germline. The ends were cut back, 5 bases at V and 2 bases at J, with 15 bases in the middle. CDR3 length: 15 residues. CDR3 in amino acids: CASSIILAYQETQYF. The DNA of the CDR3 is TGTGCCAGCAGCATAATACTGGCGTATCAAGAGACCCAGTACTTC.

There are a few counts of this clonotype. The chain employs TRBV20-1 and TRBJ2-5, with TRBD2 matching over 12 bases. Germline-derived CDR1 and CDR2 are DFQATT and SNEGSKA (reference sequence). This CDR3 is 15 amino acids long. V was pared by 8 bases and J by 5 bases, with 12 bases of the junction left unmatched. The CDR3 reads CSTRTSGASPETQYF. The CDR3 DNA reads TGCAGTACCAGGACTAGCGGGGCCTCCCCGGAGACCCAGTACTTC.

This clonotype has only a few counts. The genes are TRBV12-3 or TRBV12-4 and TRBJ2-7, with D maybe TRBD2 (5 bases). V gave up 1 base and J gave up 2 bases, with 9 bases separating them. The CDR3 covers 14 residues. The CDR3 bases are TGTGCCAGCAGTTTAGGGCGGAGGCCCTACGAGCAGTACTTC. Protein product: CASSLGRRPYEQYF.

This clonotype occurred a few times. The genes are TRBV7-9 and TRBJ2-7, with D tentatively TRBD2 (5 bases). Deletions cut 4 bases from V and 2 bases from J, with 24 bases between. There are 18 residues in the CDR3. Germline lookup yields CDR1 SEHNR and CDR2 FQNEAQ (reference sequence). The CDR3 region is CASSSLSARGGETYEQYF. For the CDR3, the DNA is TGTGCCAGCAGCTCACTGTCGGCCCGTGGTGGGGAGACCTACGAGCAGTACTTC.

This clonotype showed up many times. The V and J genes are TRBV7-2 and TRBJ1-4; D is possibly TRBD1 (6 bases). Between the trimmed V and J ends, which lost 0 bases and 7 bases, there was a span of 12 bases. This CDR3 has 15 residues. The germline V gene has CDR1 SGHTA and CDR2 FQGNSA. The DNA of the CDR3 is TGTGCCAGCAGCTTAGCGCCAGGGGTTCTTGAAAAACTGTTTTTT. Residues: CASSLAPGVLEKLFF. Using reference TRBV7-2 and TRBJ1-4 for the parts outside the CDR3, the full variable domain is GAGVSQSPSNKVTEKGKDVELRCDPISGHTALYWYRQSLGQGLEFLIYFQGNSAPDKSGLPSDRFSAERTGGSVSTLTIQRTQQEDSAVYLCASSLAPGVLEKLFFGSGTQLSVL.

This clonotype was detected a few times. This rearrangement joins TRBV5-1 to TRBJ2-7; 9 bases fit TRBD1. In germline, CDR1 is SGHRS, CDR2 YFSETQ. The length of the CDR3 is 15 residues. Trimming took 7 bases from V and 2 from J; bases not matched to a gene: 10. The CDR3 here is CASGLPGQGAYEQYF. In DNA form, the CDR3 reads TGCGCCAGCGGACTACCGGGACAGGGTGCCTACGAGCAGTACTTC.

V gene TRBV5-1 combines with J gene TRBJ1-1, with D tentatively TRBD1 (5 bases). This CDR3 is built from 14 residues. Germline values: CDR1 SGHRS, CDR2 YFSETQ. The V end was cut by 7 bases, the J end by 5 bases, with 18 bases between. Here the CDR3 DNA reads TGCGCCAGCGGCCCGGCACGGGGGGATACTGAAGCTTTCTTT. This translates into CASGPARGDTEAFF.

This clonotype was recorded at least ten times. The chain employs TRBV7-2 and TRBJ1-6; 7 positions match TRBD1. This CDR3 comprises 17 residues. Germline V lookup: CDR1 SGHTA, CDR2 FQGNSA. Trimming took 0 bases from V and 10 from J; bases not matched to a gene: 12. The CDR3 loop is CASSLARGTGAKSPLHF. The CDR3 DNA follows: TGTGCCAGCAGCTTAGCGAGAGGAACAGGGGCAAAGTCACCCCTCCACTTT.